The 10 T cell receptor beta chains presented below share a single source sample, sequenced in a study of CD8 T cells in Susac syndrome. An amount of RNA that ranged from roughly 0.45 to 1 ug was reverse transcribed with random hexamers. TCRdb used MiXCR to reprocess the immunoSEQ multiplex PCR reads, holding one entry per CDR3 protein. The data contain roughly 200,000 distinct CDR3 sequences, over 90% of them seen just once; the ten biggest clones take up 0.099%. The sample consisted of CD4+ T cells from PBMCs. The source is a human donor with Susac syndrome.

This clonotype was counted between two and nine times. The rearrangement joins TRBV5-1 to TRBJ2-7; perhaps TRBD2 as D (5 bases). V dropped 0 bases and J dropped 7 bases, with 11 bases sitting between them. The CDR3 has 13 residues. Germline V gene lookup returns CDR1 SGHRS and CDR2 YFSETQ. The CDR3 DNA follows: TGCGCCAGCAGCTTGGCTCAGTCGGGGGAGCAGTACTTC. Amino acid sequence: CASSLAQSGEQYF.

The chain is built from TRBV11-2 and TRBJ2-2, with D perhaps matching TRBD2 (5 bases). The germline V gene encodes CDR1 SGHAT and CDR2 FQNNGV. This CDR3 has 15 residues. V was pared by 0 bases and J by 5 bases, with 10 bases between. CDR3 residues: CASSLDRLATGELFF. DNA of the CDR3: TGTGCCAGCAGCTTAGATCGGCTAGCAACCGGGGAGCTGTTTTTT. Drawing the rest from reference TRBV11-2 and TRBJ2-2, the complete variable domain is EAGVAQSPRYKIIEKRQSVAFWCNPISGHATLYWYQQILGQGPKLLIQFQNNGVVDDSQLPKDRFSAERLKGVDSTLKIQPAKLEDSAVYLCASSLDRLATGELFFGEGSRLTVL.

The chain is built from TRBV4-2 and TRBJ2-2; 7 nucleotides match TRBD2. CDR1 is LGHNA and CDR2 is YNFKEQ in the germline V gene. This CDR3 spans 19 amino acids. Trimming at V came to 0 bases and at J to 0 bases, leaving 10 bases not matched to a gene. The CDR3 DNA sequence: TGTGCCAGCAGCCAAGATATCGGGCCTAGCGGAACGAACACCGGGGAGCTGTTTTTT. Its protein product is CASSQDIGPSGTNTGELFF.

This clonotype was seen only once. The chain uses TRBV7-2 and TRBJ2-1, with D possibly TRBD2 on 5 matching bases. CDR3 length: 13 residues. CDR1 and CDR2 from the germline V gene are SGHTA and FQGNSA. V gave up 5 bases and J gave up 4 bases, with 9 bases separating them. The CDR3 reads CASSQTIYNEQFF. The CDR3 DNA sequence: TGTGCCAGCAGCCAGACTATTTACAATGAGCAGTTCTTC.

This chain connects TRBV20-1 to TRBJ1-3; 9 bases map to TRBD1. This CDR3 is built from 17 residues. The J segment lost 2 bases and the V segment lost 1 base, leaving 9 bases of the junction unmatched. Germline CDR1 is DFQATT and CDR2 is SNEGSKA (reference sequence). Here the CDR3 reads CSARVTNDRGTGNTIYF. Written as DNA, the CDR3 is TGCAGTGCTAGAGTCACCAACGACAGGGGGACTGGAAACACCATATATTTT.

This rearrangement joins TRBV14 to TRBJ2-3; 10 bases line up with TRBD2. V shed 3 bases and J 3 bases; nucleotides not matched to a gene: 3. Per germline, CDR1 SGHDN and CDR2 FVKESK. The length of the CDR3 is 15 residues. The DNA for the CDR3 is TGTGCCAGCAGCCACGCTAGCGGGAGAACAGATACGCAGTATTTT. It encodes CASSHASGRTDTQYF.

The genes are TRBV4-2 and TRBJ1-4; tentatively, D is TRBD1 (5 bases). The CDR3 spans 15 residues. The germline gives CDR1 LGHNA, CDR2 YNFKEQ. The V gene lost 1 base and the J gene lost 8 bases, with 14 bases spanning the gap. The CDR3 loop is CASSQVWGEDEKLFF. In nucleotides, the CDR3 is TGTGCCAGCAGCCAAGTGTGGGGGGAGGACGAAAAACTGTTTTTT.

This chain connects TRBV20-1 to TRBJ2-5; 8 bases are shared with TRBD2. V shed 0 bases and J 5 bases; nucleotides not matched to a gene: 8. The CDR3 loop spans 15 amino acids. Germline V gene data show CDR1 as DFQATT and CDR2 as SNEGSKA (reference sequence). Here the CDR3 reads CSAREGLDPPETQYF. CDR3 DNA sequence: TGCAGTGCTAGAGAGGGACTAGACCCTCCGGAGACCCAGTACTTC.

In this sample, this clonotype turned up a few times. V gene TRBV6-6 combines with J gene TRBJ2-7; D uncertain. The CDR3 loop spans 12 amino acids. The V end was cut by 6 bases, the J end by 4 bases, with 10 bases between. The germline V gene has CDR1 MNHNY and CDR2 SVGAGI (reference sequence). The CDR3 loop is CASRSTWYEQYF. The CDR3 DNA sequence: TGTGCCAGCAGATCCACGTGGTACGAGCAGTACTTC.

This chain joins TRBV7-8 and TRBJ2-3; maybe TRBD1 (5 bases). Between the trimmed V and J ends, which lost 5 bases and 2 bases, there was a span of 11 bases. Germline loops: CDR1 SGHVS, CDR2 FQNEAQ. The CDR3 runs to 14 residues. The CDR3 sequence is CASSPRQFTDTQYF. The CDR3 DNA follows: TGTGCCAGCAGCCCACGACAGTTCACAGATACGCAGTATTTT. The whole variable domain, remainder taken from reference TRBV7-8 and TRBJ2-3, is GAGVSQSPRYKVAKRGQDVALRCDPISGHVSLFWYQQALGQGPEFLTYFQNEAQLDKSGLPSDRFFAERPEGSVSTLKIQRTQQEDSAVYLCASSPRQFTDTQYFGPGTRLTVL.